Each of the 26 T cell receptor beta chains below was sequenced from the same sample in a study of cytomegalovirus exposure and HLA in healthy donors. Vbeta (60) and Jbeta (13) primers were used in the PCR. TCRdb keeps only in-frame clones here, not all; method: immunoSEQ multiplex PCR. The sample lists approximately 97,000 clones, 81% occurring once. What was sequenced was PBMCs. These receptors came from a man aged 40-50 years in good health and CMV-seropositive.

This clone came up a few times. This chain uses TRBV6-5 with TRBJ2-7; TRBD1 might be the D (6 bases). Germline lookup yields CDR1 MNHEY and CDR2 SVGAGI. Trimming pared 5 bases from V and 5 bases from J, leaving 10 bases between. The CDR3 runs to 12 residues. CDR3: CASSPQGDEQYF. The CDR3 DNA follows: TGTGCCAGCAGTCCACAGGGAGACGAGCAGTACTTC.

Notes on this clone: Mismatch with germline at one junction end may stem from a read error. This rearrangement joins TRBV13 to TRBJ1-1; D might be TRBD1 (6 bases). The germline V gene has CDR1 PRHDT and CDR2 FYEKMQ (reference sequence). There are 12 residues in the CDR3. The CDR3 here is CASSLGTGEAFF. The DNA for the CDR3 is TGTGCCAGCAGTTTAGGAACAGGGGAAGCTTTCTTT.

This sequence joins TRBV10-3 and TRBJ2-2, with D perhaps matching TRBD1 (6 bases). Germline V gene data show CDR1 as ENHRY and CDR2 as SYGVKD. This CDR3 region has 15 residues. The V end lost 2 bases, the J end lost 4 bases, and 11 bases lay between the germline ends. The CDR3 nucleotides read TGTGCCATCAGTGAGAGACAGGCGATCACCGGGGAGCTGTTTTTT. Translated, it gives CAISERQAITGELFF.

The V and J genes are TRBV5-1 and TRBJ2-4; 11 nucleotides match TRBD2. The CDR3 has 15 amino acids. The germline gives CDR1 SGHRS, CDR2 YFSETQ. J gave up 12 bases and V 5 bases, and 13 bases lay outside the gene matches. The CDR3 DNA reads TGCGCCAGCAGAGTGGGCCTAGCGGGGGGAGACAGTCAGTACTTC. It specifies CASRVGLAGGDSQYF. The complete variable domain, with remaining parts taken from reference TRBV5-1 and TRBJ2-4, reads KAGVTQTPRYLIKTRGQQVTLSCSPISGHRSVSWYQQTPGQGLQFLFEYFSETQRNKGNFPGRFSGRQFSNSRSEMNVSTLELGDSALYLCASRVGLAGGDSQYFGAGTRLSVL.

This rearrangement joins TRBV10-1 to TRBJ1-2; 7 nucleotides line up with TRBD1. The J segment lost 8 bases and the V segment lost 5 bases, leaving 11 bases of the junction unmatched. CDR1 is WNHNN and CDR2 is SYGVQD in the germline V gene (reference sequence). The CDR3 runs 14 residues. The CDR3 DNA reads TGCGCCAGCAGTAACGGACAGGCGACGAGCGGCTACACCTTC. Translating it yields CASSNGQATSGYTF.

The genes are TRBV28 and TRBJ1-3; TRBD1 matches at 7 bases. The CDR3 runs to 15 residues. Germline V gives CDR1 MDHEN, CDR2 SYDVKM. Unmatched junction bases numbered 7, after V lost 6 bases and J lost 2 bases. The CDR3 coding sequence is TGTGCCAGCAGGGGACCGACAGGGACTGGAAACACCATATATTTT. It is translated as CASRGPTGTGNTIYF.

The rearrangement uses TRBV7-3 and TRBJ1-2; D gene uncertain. Deletions cut 0 bases from V and 7 bases from J, with 9 bases between. The CDR3 has 13 amino acids. The germline gives CDR1 SGHTA, CDR2 FQGTGA. DNA for the CDR3: TGTGCCAGCAGCTTAACGGTAGAGGGTGGCTACACCTTC. As protein: CASSLTVEGGYTF. The full variable domain, in which reference TRBV7-3 and TRBJ1-2 provide the parts outside the CDR3, is GAGVSQTPSNKVTEKGKYVELRCDPISGHTALYWYRQSLGQGPEFLIYFQGTGAADDSGLPNDRFFAVRPEGSVSTLKIQRTERGDSAVYLCASSLTVEGGYTFGSGTRLTVV.

This clone was seen a handful of times. The rearrangement links TRBV5-4 to TRBJ1-1, with 9 bases aligning to TRBD1. The CDR3 is made up of 14 amino acids. Germline CDR1 reads SGHNT; CDR2 reads YYREEE (reference sequence). V lost 0 bases and J lost 10; bases outside the gene matches: 7. The CDR3, as DNA: TGTGCCAGCAGCTTGGGGTCAGGGACAGGGATAGCTTTCTTT. Its translation is CASSLGSGTGIAFF.

The V call is TRBV28, the J call TRBJ2-7, with TRBD1 matching 7 bases. The CDR3 has 15 residues. The V gene end was trimmed by 3 bases and the J gene end by 2 bases; junction bases not matched to a gene: 7. Per germline, CDR1 MDHEN and CDR2 SYDVKM. The CDR3 sequence: CASSLPGTETYEQYF. DNA for the CDR3: TGTGCCAGCAGTTTGCCCGGGACAGAGACCTACGAGCAGTACTTC.

V usage is TRBV27 and J usage is TRBJ2-5; D is unclear. The J call may be in error: the DNA end matches TRBJ2-7 better. The length of the CDR3 is 16 residues. In germline, CDR1 is MNHEY, CDR2 SMNVEV (reference sequence). CDR3 in DNA: TGTGCCAGCAGTTCCTTAGCTCTAGGAGAAGTCTACGAGCAGTACTTC. Translated: CASSSLALGEVYEQYF.

The rearrangement uses TRBV18 and TRBJ2-7; D might be TRBD1 (5 bases). There are 14 residues in the CDR3. V was cut by 5 bases and J by 4 bases, with 15 bases left in between. Looked up from germline, CDR1 is KGHSH and CDR2 is LQKENI. The chain's CDR3 is CASSSQGQGYEQYF. DNA for the CDR3: TGTGCCAGCTCATCCCAGGGCCAAGGGTACGAGCAGTACTTC.

This clone was seen just once. The chain joins TRBV6-1 to TRBJ1-5; D is perhaps TRBD1 (6 bases). The germline V gene encodes CDR1 MNHNS and CDR2 SASEGT. CDR3 length: 15 residues. V was clipped by 4 bases and J by 3 bases, with 13 bases between them. The CDR3 nucleotides are TGTGCCAGCAGTGTTCAGGGGATTAACAATCAGCCCCAGCATTTT. It translates to CASSVQGINNQPQHF.

This sequence joins TRBV28 and TRBJ1-1, with a possible D match to TRBD1 (6 bases). Germline V gene sequence: CDR1 MDHEN, CDR2 SYDVKM. V dropped 4 bases and J dropped 5 bases, with 26 bases sitting between them. This CDR3 spans 18 amino acids. For the CDR3, the DNA is TGTGCCAGCAGTTCCTTCAAGCGGGGGCGTGGTGTCGGTACTGAAGCTTTCTTT. Amino acids: CASSSFKRGRGVGTEAFF.

Only a few counts were recorded for this clone. This chain uses TRBV15 with TRBJ2-3; 9 bases line up with TRBD2. Looked up from germline, CDR1 is LNHNV and CDR2 is YYDKDF (reference sequence). The CDR3 contains 19 residues. J gave up 0 bases and V 3 bases, and 13 bases lay outside the gene matches. The CDR3 DNA is TGTGCCACCAGCAGTGCCCGAAGCGGGGGGCGGTCTAGCACAGATACGCAGTATTTT. This sequence encodes CATSSARSGGRSSTDTQYF. Looking up the rest from reference TRBV15 and TRBJ2-3 gives the full variable domain: DAMVIQNPRYQVTQFGKPVTLSCSQTLNHNVMYWYQQKSSQAPKLLFHYYDKDFNNEADTPDNFQSRRPNTSFCFLDIRSPGLGDTAMYLCATSSARSGGRSSTDTQYFGPGTRLTVL.

The genes are TRBV7-9 and TRBJ2-5; 8 nucleotides align to TRBD2. The CDR3 consists of 16 residues. V was pared by 5 bases and J by 4 bases, with 12 bases of the junction left unmatched. Germline CDR1 and CDR2: SEHNR and FQNEAQ (reference sequence). CDR3 amino acids: CASSPPTRAGGETQYF. CDR3 DNA sequence: TGTGCCAGCAGCCCTCCGACCCGGGCGGGGGGAGAGACCCAGTACTTC.

The gene calls are TRBV25-1 and TRBJ1-3, with a tentative D call TRBD1 (6 bases). Trimming removed 1 base from V and 2 bases from J, with 6 bases in between. The germline V gene has CDR1 MGHDK and CDR2 SYGVNS. The CDR3 sequence is 14 residues long. DNA for the CDR3: TGTGCCAGCAGTGAATGGGGGCCTGGAAACACCATATATTTT. Translation: CASSEWGPGNTIYF.

The rearrangement joins TRBV4-1 to TRBJ1-2; D is uncertain. Germline V gives CDR1 MGHRA, CDR2 YSYEKL. The germline V and J ends were trimmed by 2 bases and 2 bases, with 9 bases remaining between them. This CDR3 spans 14 amino acids. DNA for the CDR3: TGCGCCAGCAGCCAAAACTCTCCAAACTATGGCTACACCTTC. Its protein product is CASSQNSPNYGYTF.

This chain links TRBV5-1 with TRBJ2-7, with 10 bases that match TRBD2. With V trimmed by 1 base and J by 2 bases, 9 bases remained unmatched. The germline gives CDR1 SGHRS, CDR2 YFSETQ. CDR3 length: 17 residues. The CDR3 here is CASSLKLAGDIAYEQYF. CDR3 sequence (DNA): TGCGCCAGCAGCTTGAAGCTAGCGGGAGATATAGCCTACGAGCAGTACTTC.

V usage is TRBV5-1 and J usage is TRBJ1-3; tentatively, D is TRBD1 (5 bases). With 0 bases removed from V and 3 bases from J, the gap between germline ends came to 10 bases. This CDR3 contains 15 residues. The germline V gene encodes CDR1 SGHRS and CDR2 YFSETQ. The CDR3 coding sequence is TGCGCCAGCAGCTTGGTGGGGGGTCTTGGAAACACCATATATTTT. Translating it yields CASSLVGGLGNTIYF.

The DNA for the CDR3 is TGTGCCAGCCCCCCCGGGCTAGCGGAGAACAAAAACATTCAGTACTTC. Its translation: CASPPGLAENKNIQYF. The genes are TRBV28 and TRBJ2-4; 7 bases line up with TRBD2. From germline, CDR1 is MDHEN and CDR2 SYDVKM. Trimming at V came to 8 bases and at J to 3 bases, leaving 13 bases not matched to a gene. The CDR3 loop spans 16 amino acids.

The chain combines TRBV5-4 with TRBJ1-2; no reliable D call. Germline-derived CDR1 and CDR2 are SGHNT and YYREEE (reference sequence). The CDR3 spans 16 residues. Trimming removed 5 bases at V and 1 base at J, with 18 bases between. The CDR3 loop is CASRRSSDGLNYGYTF. CDR3 coding DNA: TGTGCCAGCAGAAGATCGTCGGACGGACTTAACTATGGCTACACCTTC.

V is TRBV5-1 and J is TRBJ2-5; TRBD1 matches 7 bases. The DNA end lines up better with TRBJ2-7; the J call may be wrong. The CDR3 totals 12 residues. Per germline, CDR1 SGHRS and CDR2 YFSETQ. The CDR3 protein is CASSRGQNEQYF. Written as DNA, the CDR3 is TGCGCCAGCAGCCGGGGACAGAACGAGCAGTACTTC.

A few counts support this clone. The chain recombines TRBV19 with TRBJ2-2, with a tentative D call TRBD2 (6 bases). Trimming left V 6 bases short and J 6 bases short, with 14 bases between. Per the germline V gene, CDR1 is LNHDA and CDR2 is SQIVND (reference sequence). The CDR3 spans 14 residues. CDR3 amino acids: CASSPLPGAGELFF. The DNA of the CDR3 is TGTGCCAGTAGCCCCTTGCCGGGGGCCGGGGAGCTGTTTTTT. Combining the CDR3 with reference TRBV19 and TRBJ2-2 gives the whole variable domain DGGITQSPKYLFRKEGQNVTLSCEQNLNHDAMYWYRQDPGQGLRLIYYSQIVNDFQKGDIAEGYSVSREKKESFPLTVTSAQKNPTAFYLCASSPLPGAGELFFGEGSRLTVL.

This clone was seen a few times. The rearrangement uses TRBV6-5 and TRBJ1-1; TRBD1 is a possible D gene (5 bases). The V and J ends lost 6 bases and 4 bases respectively, with 12 bases between them. Looked up from germline, CDR1 is MNHEY and CDR2 is SVGAGI. The length of the CDR3 is 13 residues. The CDR3 sequence: CASRLGGSTEAFF. DNA of the CDR3: TGTGCCAGCAGACTGGGGGGTAGCACTGAAGCTTTCTTT.

J is TRBJ1-2 and V is TRBV5-1; D is uncertain. With 4 bases removed from V and 0 bases from J, the gap between germline ends came to 13 bases. CDR3 length: 15 residues. The germline CDR1 and CDR2 sequences are SGHRS and YFSETQ. The CDR3 nucleotides are TGCGCCAGCAGCCCAAACACCCGAACTAACTATGGCTACACCTTC. This gives the protein CASSPNTRTNYGYTF.

The J gene is TRBJ2-6, the V gene TRBV27; D possibly corresponds to TRBD1 (5 bases). The germline V and J ends were trimmed by 6 bases and 1 base, with 7 bases remaining between them. Germline CDR1 MNHEY, CDR2 SMNVEV (reference sequence). This CDR3 contains 14 residues. The CDR3 region is CASRRQSGANVLTF. As DNA, the CDR3 is TGTGCCAGCAGGAGACAGTCTGGGGCCAACGTCCTGACTTTC.